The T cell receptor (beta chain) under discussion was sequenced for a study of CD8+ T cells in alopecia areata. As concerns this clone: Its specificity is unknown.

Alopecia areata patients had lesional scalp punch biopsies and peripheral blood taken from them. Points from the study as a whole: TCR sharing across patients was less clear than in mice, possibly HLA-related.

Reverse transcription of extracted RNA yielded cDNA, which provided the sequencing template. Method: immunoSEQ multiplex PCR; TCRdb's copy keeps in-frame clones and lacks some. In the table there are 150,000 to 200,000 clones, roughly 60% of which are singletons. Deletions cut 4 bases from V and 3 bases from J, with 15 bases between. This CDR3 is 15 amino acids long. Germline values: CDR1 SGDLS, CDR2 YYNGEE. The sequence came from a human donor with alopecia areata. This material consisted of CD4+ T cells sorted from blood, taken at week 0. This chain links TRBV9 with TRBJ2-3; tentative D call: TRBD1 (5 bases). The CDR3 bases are TGTGCCAGCAGCCCCCACCCGGACAAAACAGATACGCAGTATTTT. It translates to CASSPHPDKTDTQYF.